This T cell receptor beta chain was sequenced during a study of blood T cell repertoires in COVID-19. Study at large: The study drew acute and convalescent COVID-19 samples from the United States, Italy and Spain. Sample material is recorded as cDNA or gDNA derived from T cells, B-cell-depleted T cells, or PBMCs.

Per the original data handling: Quantification of nucleated cells was approximated via reference gene primer amplification. Here immunoSEQ multiplex PCR was the method, and the copy in TCRdb shows in-frame clones only, minus some. The V and J calls and clone size come from that table; D and trimming were worked out from the DNA. The sample carries just under 150,000 clones, around 84% recorded once. Germline CDR1 reads SGHRS; CDR2 reads YFSETQ. The CDR3 has 18 amino acids. The ends lost 4 bases at V and 2 bases at J; junction bases unmatched: 14. This clone was detected only once. The sequence was collected from a human donor in a cohort sampled during active COVID-19. The chain recombines TRBV5-1 with TRBJ2-3, with 9 bases matching TRBD2. The sample was peripheral blood. The CDR3 DNA follows: TGCGCCAGCAGCCAGAACCAAGGAGCGGGGGGCTTCACAGATACGCAGTATTTT. Encoded protein: CASSQNQGAGGFTDTQYF.